Listed here are 14 T cell receptor beta chains from one sample, sequenced in a study of human thymus T cells. During corrective heart surgery, resections were taken, and the thymus tissue came from them. TCRdb's table, derived via immunoSEQ multiplex PCR, lists solely in-frame clones and lacks some. The profile covers around 130,000 clones, with approximately 96% appearing a single time and roughly 0.024% taken by the ten largest. Source material: thymus tissue. These receptors originate from a boy in the first two years of life with a congenital heart defect but otherwise immunologically healthy.

This clone occurred a few times. The V call is TRBV6-6, the J call TRBJ2-5; D is possibly TRBD1 or TRBD2 (5 bases each). V was cut by 4 bases and J by 1 base, with 16 bases left in between. The length of the CDR3 is 16 residues. The germline V gene encodes CDR1 MNHNY and CDR2 SVGAGI (reference sequence). This CDR3 is CASSSDSGRIQETQYF. CDR3 nucleotides: TGTGCCAGCAGTTCAGACTCGGGACGGATCCAAGAGACCCAGTACTTC.

V usage is TRBV7-9 and J usage is TRBJ2-2; no firm D call. Germline CDR1 is SEHNR and CDR2 is FQNEAQ (reference sequence). V was clipped by 5 bases and J by 5 bases, with 9 bases between them. The CDR3 is made up of 13 amino acids. The CDR3 is CASSEKRTGELFF. In DNA, the CDR3 is TGTGCCAGCAGCGAGAAAAGAACCGGGGAGCTGTTTTTT.

The chain joins TRBV28 to TRBJ1-5; D uncertain. This CDR3 contains 13 residues. V was shortened by 6 bases and J by 1 base, with 7 bases between the two germline ends. Per germline, CDR1 MDHEN and CDR2 SYDVKM. CDR3 DNA: TGTGCCAGCAGCTCAGAGAGCAATCAGCCCCAGCATTTT. Its translation is CASSSESNQPQHF.

This clone appeared once. The chain recombines TRBV5-5 with TRBJ2-7, with D perhaps matching TRBD2 (5 bases). Trimming removed 1 base at V and 0 bases at J, with 14 bases between. CDR1 and CDR2 from the germline V gene are SGHKS and YYEKEE (reference sequence). The CDR3 consists of 16 residues. CDR3 protein: CASSLCGFEGSYEQYF. CDR3 bases: TGTGCCAGCAGCTTGTGCGGTTTTGAGGGCTCCTACGAGCAGTACTTC.

The rearrangement links TRBV14 to TRBJ1-3; TRBD1 is a possible D gene (6 bases). This CDR3 has 15 amino acids. Trimming took 3 bases from V and 2 from J, leaving 11 bases between them. The germline V gene encodes CDR1 SGHDN and CDR2 FVKESK. CDR3 DNA sequence: TGTGCCAGCAGCCAGGCAGGGGTTCCTGGAAACACCATATATTTT. It yields the protein CASSQAGVPGNTIYF.

J is TRBJ1-1 and V is TRBV5-6, with D perhaps TRBD1 (6 bases). The V end was cut by 3 bases, the J end by 7 bases, with 16 bases between. The CDR3 consists of 14 residues. Germline-derived CDR1 and CDR2 are SGHDT and YYEEEE. CDR3 sequence (DNA): TGTGCCAGCAGCTCGAGCCGGGACACTTTTGAAGCTTTCTTT. Translation gives CASSSSRDTFEAFF.

The chain is built from TRBV5-1 and TRBJ2-3; 10 bases agree with TRBD2. J gave up 7 bases and V 5 bases, and 16 bases lay outside the gene matches. CDR3 length: 17 amino acids. Germline V gene sequence: CDR1 SGHRS, CDR2 YFSETQ. The CDR3: CASRMGSSGGPYHTQYF. The CDR3 DNA is TGCGCCAGCAGAATGGGGAGTAGCGGGGGGCCCTATCATACGCAGTATTTT.

The CDR3 nucleotides are TGTGCCAGCAGCTTGGAGCCAATAGCGGGATCGTACAATGAGCAGTTCTTC. Translated, it gives CASSLEPIAGSYNEQFF. The chain employs TRBV5-4 and TRBJ2-1, with 8 bases fitting TRBD2. The CDR3 contains 17 residues. Trimming removed 0 bases from V and 4 bases from J; junction bases left unmatched: 9. Germline V gives CDR1 SGHNT, CDR2 YYREEE (reference sequence).

This clone was detected only once. V usage is TRBV5-4 and J usage is TRBJ2-1; 10 nucleotides match TRBD2. CDR1 is SGHNT, CDR2 YYREEE, per germline (reference sequence). Trimming at V came to 7 bases and at J to 10 bases, leaving 8 bases not matched to a gene. The CDR3 runs 13 residues. CDR3: CASVLAGEGEQFF. CDR3 DNA sequence: TGTGCCAGCGTCCTAGCGGGGGAGGGGGAGCAGTTCTTC.

The chain uses TRBV7-9 and TRBJ2-5; perhaps TRBD1 as D (5 bases). Trimming removed 1 base from V and 9 bases from J, with 15 bases in between. Per the germline V gene, CDR1 is SEHNR and CDR2 is FQNEAQ (reference sequence). The CDR3 length is 14 residues. CDR3 in DNA: TGTGCCAGCAGCTTAGAAGGGGCCCCAAGGGCCCAGTACTTC. This gives the protein CASSLEGAPRAQYF.

The CDR3 DNA is TGTGCCAGCAGCCGAAGGATCGATGGCGGCTACACCTTC. It translates to CASSRRIDGGYTF. The rearrangement links TRBV6-5 to TRBJ1-2; D is uncertain. The length of the CDR3 is 13 residues. Germline CDR1 is MNHEY and CDR2 is SVGAGI. V gave up 6 bases and J gave up 8 bases, with 16 bases separating them.

The gene calls are TRBV28 and TRBJ1-1; TRBD1 matches at 8 bases. The V gene's germline CDR1 is MDHEN and CDR2 SYDVKM. J gave up 10 bases and V 5 bases, and 3 bases lay outside the gene matches. The CDR3 spans 11 residues. DNA for the CDR3: TGTGCCAGCAGTCGCGGACAGGGAGCTTTCTTT. This translates into CASSRGQGAFF.

The rearrangement joins TRBV11-3 to TRBJ1-1, with D hard to call. V lost 3 bases to trimming and J lost 0 bases, with 5 bases between them. Germline CDR1 and CDR2: SGHNT and YENEEA. The CDR3 consists of 13 residues. In DNA form, the CDR3 reads TGTGCCAGCAGCTTGGAGGTGAACACTGAAGCTTTCTTT. Its translation: CASSLEVNTEAFF. The complete variable domain, with remaining parts taken from reference TRBV11-3 and TRBJ1-1, reads EAGVVQSPRYKIIEKKQPVAFWCNPISGHNTLYWYLQNLGQGPELLIRYENEEAVDDSQLPKDRFSAERLKGVDSTLKIQPAELGDSAVYLCASSLEVNTEAFFGQGTRLTVV.

This clone was recorded only once. This chain links TRBV5-1 with TRBJ1-6, with D maybe TRBD1 (6 bases). This CDR3 is built from 16 residues. Germline CDR1 and CDR2: SGHRS and YFSETQ. V lost 2 bases and J 4 bases, leaving 13 bases between the germline ends. The CDR3, as DNA: TGCGCCAGCAGCTTAGGGGGAGGGGAATATAATTCACCCCTCCACTTT. Translation: CASSLGGGEYNSPLHF.